The 11 T cell receptor beta chains below all came from one sample that was sequenced in a study of blood T cells in healthy people across ages. Then a second PCR, running roughly 7 to 11 cycles, was carried out with a sample-barcoded 5' primer and a J-beta primer mix. MiXCR, applied by TCRdb to the 5' RACE reads, yields one record per CDR3 protein. The data show 600,000 to 850,000 distinct CDR3 sequences, with 20% to 30% seen just once and roughly a tenth held by the top ten. The sample was also reused in another study, on T cells of mothers and their children.

Sequences were obtained from blood. The receptors stem from a boy between 10 and 17 years old in good health.

The chain recombines TRBV7-9 with TRBJ1-2, with no clear D. This CDR3 is 14 amino acids long. The V gene lost 4 bases and the J gene lost 4 bases, with 13 bases spanning the gap. CDR1 is SEHNR, CDR2 FQNEAQ, per germline (reference sequence). The chain's CDR3 is CASSSAVGLYGYTF. DNA of the CDR3: TGTGCCAGCAGCTCTGCCGTCGGCCTCTATGGCTACACCTTC.

This clonotype was observed a single time. Germline is not matched at one junction end, which may reflect a read error. The chain carries TRBV7-9 and TRBJ2-5, with TRBD1 matching over 8 bases. The length of the CDR3 is 15 residues. Germline values: CDR1 SEHNR, CDR2 FQNEAQ (reference sequence). CDR3 DNA: TGCGCCAGCAGCTTAGTGGACAGGGCGGTGGAGACCCAGTACTTC. It codes for CASSLVDRAVETQYF.

The chain carries TRBV27 and TRBJ2-1, with TRBD2 matching over 8 bases. TRBJ2-7 explains the end of the DNA better; the J call may be wrong. The germline V gene has CDR1 MNHEY and CDR2 SMNVEV (reference sequence). This CDR3 is built from 16 residues. CDR3 region: CASKKREGTRNFEQYF. The CDR3 nucleotides read TGTGCCAGCAAAAAAAGGGAGGGGACTAGAAATTTCGAGCAGTACTTC.

This sequence joins TRBV5-1 and TRBJ2-5; TRBD1 matches at 7 bases. CDR3 size: 13 residues. With 7 bases clipped from V and 3 bases from J, the junction kept 6 bases outside the gene matches. Germline CDR1 is SGHRS and CDR2 is YFSETQ. DNA of the CDR3: TGCGCCAGCGGGACAGAAAACGAAGAGACCCAGTACTTC. This encodes CASGTENEETQYF.

V is TRBV11-3 and J is TRBJ1-3; D perhaps matches TRBD1 (5 bases). The ends were cut back, 8 bases at V and 3 bases at J, with 11 bases in the middle. This CDR3 contains 13 residues. Per germline, CDR1 SGHNT and CDR2 YENEEA. This CDR3 is CASGRGFGNTIYF. The CDR3 DNA reads as TGTGCCAGCGGTAGGGGATTTGGAAACACCATATATTTT.

This clonotype was found a few times. The genes are TRBV6-1 and TRBJ1-2; 10 bases line up with TRBD1. CDR3 length equals 14 residues. The ends lost 6 bases at V and 6 bases at J; junction bases unmatched: 7. Germline CDR1 is MNHNS and CDR2 is SASEGT. The CDR3 DNA reads as TGTGCCAGCAGGGCTACCGGGACAGGGGATGGCTACACCTTC. Translated, it gives CASRATGTGDGYTF.

This chain links TRBV7-3 with TRBJ2-2, with D maybe TRBD1 (6 bases). The V end was cut by 5 bases, the J end by 0 bases, with 13 bases between. The CDR3 loop spans 16 amino acids. CDR1 and CDR2 (germline): SGHTA, FQGTGA. The CDR3 here is CASSPLGDTNTGELFF. The DNA of the CDR3 is TGTGCCAGCAGCCCTCTGGGGGACACGAACACCGGGGAGCTGTTTTTT. Full variable domain (remainder filled in from reference TRBV7-3 and TRBJ2-2): GAGVSQTPSNKVTEKGKYVELRCDPISGHTALYWYRQSLGQGPEFLIYFQGTGAADDSGLPNDRFFAVRPEGSVSTLKIQRTERGDSAVYLCASSPLGDTNTGELFFGEGSRLTVL.

This chain uses TRBV29-1 with TRBJ1-6, with TRBD1 as a possible D gene (5 bases). CDR3 size: 13 residues. In germline, CDR1 is SQVTM, CDR2 ANQGSEA. The V gene lost 7 bases and the J gene lost 7 bases, with 14 bases spanning the gap. CDR3 in DNA: TGCAGCGCCTCGACAGACGCGAATTCACCCCTCCACTTT. This encodes CSASTDANSPLHF. Variable domain in full (rest from reference TRBV29-1 and TRBJ1-6): SAVISQKPSRDICQRGTSLTIQCQVDSQVTMMFWYRQQPGQSLTLIATANQGSEATYESGFVIDKFPISRPNLTFSTLTVSNMSPEDSSIYLCSASTDANSPLHFGNGTRLTVT.

The sample holds a few counts of this clonotype. The chain couples TRBV4-3 to TRBJ1-3; weak D call: TRBD1 (6 bases). The CDR3 runs 19 residues. Trimming cost V 1 base and J 0 bases, with 19 bases left between them. Germline assignment: CDR1 LGHNA and CDR2 YSLEER. CDR3 amino acids: CASSQGHRASAYSGNTIYF. CDR3 nucleotides: TGCGCCAGCAGCCAAGGTCACAGGGCCTCTGCCTACTCTGGAAACACCATATATTTT.

In this sample, this clonotype turned up a few times. The chain couples TRBV20-1 to TRBJ1-2; D remains unclear. Germline-derived CDR1 and CDR2 are DFQATT and SNEGSKA (reference sequence). Trimming stripped 3 bases from V and 14 bases from J, with 13 bases between. This CDR3 region has 10 residues. This CDR3 reads CSASSSGRTF. CDR3 DNA sequence: TGCAGTGCTAGTAGCTCCGGAAGGACCTTC.

J is TRBJ2-7 and V is TRBV29-1; 7 bases line up with TRBD1. CDR3 length: 14 residues. Germline CDR1 SQVTM, CDR2 ANQGSEA. V lost 6 bases to trimming and J lost 4 bases; unmatched junction nucleotides: 12. CDR3 region: CSVTGDRSGYEQYF. The DNA of the CDR3 is TGCAGCGTGACCGGGGACAGATCAGGGTACGAGCAGTACTTC.